A selection of T cell receptor beta chains follows, all from one sample in a study of T-cell memory formation after mild COVID-19. TCRdb processed the 5' RACE reads anew with MiXCR; each CDR3 protein has one entry. Here the sample spans around 450,000 distinct CDR3 sequences, about 20% being singletons. What was sequenced was PBMCs or a T cell subset sorted from them (not recorded which). The receptor set was obtained from an adult woman who had mild COVID-19 (a few samples of this study predate the infection). Cell type and time point are not known. Both conserved end residues are part of each CDR3. The order of the fields is D gene, clone size, J gene, V gene, CDR3 DNA, CDR3 protein. A D gene is named only where the DNA matches it firmly. A row's size may be missing; if present it is once, few, many or a size class.

TRBD2	.	TRBJ2-3	TRBV18	TGTGCCAGCTCACCACCAGGTCTAGCGGGAGTTGGCACAGATACGCAGTATTTT	CASSPPGLAGVGTDTQYF
.	.	TRBJ2-3	TRBV6-4	TGTGCCAGCAGCGATCAAGGAACAGATACGCAGTATTTT	CASSDQGTDTQYF
.	.	TRBJ1-5	TRBV7-9	TGTGCCAGCAGCTCCACGGGGCCGAATCAGCCCCAGCATTTT	CASSSTGPNQPQHF
.	few	TRBJ1-2	TRBV7-2	TGTGCCAGCAGCTTAACTCTCGACGGGTACACCTTC	CASSLTLDGYTF
.	.	TRBJ2-3	TRBV6-2/TRBV6-3	TGTGCCAGCAGTTCCTTCGGGGGACACCGCACAGATACGCAGTATTTT	CASSSFGGHRTDTQYF
TRBD1	.	TRBJ1-5	TRBV3-1	TGTGCCAGCAGCCCCGGACAGGGGTTTGCGCCCCAGCATTTT	CASSPGQGFAPQHF
TRBD2	.	TRBJ2-1	TRBV9	TGTGCCAGCAGCACGGGACTAGGCGGGAATGAGCAGTTCTTC	CASSTGLGGNEQFF
.	.	TRBJ2-2	TRBV24-1	TGTGCCACTCGACAGGTGGGCACCGGGGAGCTGTTTTTT	CATRQVGTGELFF
.	.	TRBJ2-4	TRBV24-1	TGTGCCACAGAAAACATGCCTCGGGGCATTCAGTACTTC	CATENMPRGIQYF
.	.	TRBJ2-7	TRBV3-1	TGTGCCAGCAGCTATGGTCTACCTCAGGGCGTCCCCTACGAGCAGTACTTC	CASSYGLPQGVPYEQYF
.	.	TRBJ2-7	TRBV13	TGTGCCAGCAGCTTAGGCGGGGGAGTAACCTACGAGCAGTACTTC	CASSLGGGVTYEQYF
.	.	TRBJ2-7	TRBV3-1	TGTGCCAGCAGCCAAGTCAGGGAAGGGGAGCAGTACTTC	CASSQVREGEQYF
.	few	TRBJ2-7	TRBV4-3	TGCGCCAGCAGCCCCTCGGTGGGATACGAGCAGTACTTC	CASSPSVGYEQYF
TRBD1	many	TRBJ2-5	TRBV5-1	TGCGCCAGCCGGATGACAGGGATCCAAGAGACCCAGTACTTC	CASRMTGIQETQYF
TRBD2	once	TRBJ2-7	TRBV12-3/TRBV12-4	TGTGCCAGCAGTTTGGGGGGGACTCTACGCGAGCAGTACTTC	CASSLGGTLREQYF
.	few	TRBJ1-5	TRBV6-2/TRBV6-3	TGTGCCAGCAGTGATACCTGGCCCCAGCATTTT	CASSDTWPQHF
.	.	TRBJ1-4	TRBV20-1	TGCAGTGCGGAGGCTCGGGACAACCATGAAAAACTGTTTTTT	CSAEARDNHEKLFF